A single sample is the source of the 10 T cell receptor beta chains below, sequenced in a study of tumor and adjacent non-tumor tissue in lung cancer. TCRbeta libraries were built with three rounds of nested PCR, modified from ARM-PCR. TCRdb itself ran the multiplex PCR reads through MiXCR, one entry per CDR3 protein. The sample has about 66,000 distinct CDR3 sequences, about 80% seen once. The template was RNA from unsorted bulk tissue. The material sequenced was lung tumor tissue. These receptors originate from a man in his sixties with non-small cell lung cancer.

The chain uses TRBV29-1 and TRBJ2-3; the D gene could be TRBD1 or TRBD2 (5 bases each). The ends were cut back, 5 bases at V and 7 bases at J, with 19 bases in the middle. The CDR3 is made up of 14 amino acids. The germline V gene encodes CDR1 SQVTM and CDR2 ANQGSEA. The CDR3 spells CSVSGSSSINTQYF. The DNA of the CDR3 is TGCAGCGTTTCAGGGTCGTCTAGCATAAATACGCAGTATTTT.

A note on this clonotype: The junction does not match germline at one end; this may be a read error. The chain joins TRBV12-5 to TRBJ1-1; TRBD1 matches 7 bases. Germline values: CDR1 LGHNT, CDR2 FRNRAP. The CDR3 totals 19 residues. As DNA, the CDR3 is TGTGCTAGTGGTTTGGAGATTTCGGGACAGAGCTTATCGAACACTGAAGTTTCCTTT. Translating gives CASGLEISGQSLSNTEVSF. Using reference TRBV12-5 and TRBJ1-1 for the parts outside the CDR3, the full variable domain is DARVTQTPRHKVTEMGQEVTMRCQPILGHNTVFWYRQTMMQGLELLAYFRNRAPLDDSGMPKDRFSAEMPDATLATLKIQPSEPRDSAVYFCASGLEISGQSLSNTEVSFGQGTRLTVV.

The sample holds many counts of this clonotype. Written as DNA, the CDR3 is TGCAGTGCCGAGTCGACGTATTGGGACACTGAAGCTTTCTTT. This encodes CSAESTYWDTEAFF. This chain connects TRBV20-1 to TRBJ1-1; D is uncertain. Germline CDR1 and CDR2: DFQATT and SNEGSKA (reference sequence). V lost 6 bases, J lost 3 bases, and 17 bases lay in between. The length of the CDR3 is 14 residues.

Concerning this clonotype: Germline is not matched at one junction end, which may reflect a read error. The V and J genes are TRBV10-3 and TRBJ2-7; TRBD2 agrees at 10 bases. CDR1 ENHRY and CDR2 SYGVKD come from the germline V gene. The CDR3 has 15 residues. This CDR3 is CAISGGSGRRNEQYF. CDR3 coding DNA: TGTGCAATCAGTGGGGGTAGCGGGAGGAGGAACGAGCAGTACTTC.

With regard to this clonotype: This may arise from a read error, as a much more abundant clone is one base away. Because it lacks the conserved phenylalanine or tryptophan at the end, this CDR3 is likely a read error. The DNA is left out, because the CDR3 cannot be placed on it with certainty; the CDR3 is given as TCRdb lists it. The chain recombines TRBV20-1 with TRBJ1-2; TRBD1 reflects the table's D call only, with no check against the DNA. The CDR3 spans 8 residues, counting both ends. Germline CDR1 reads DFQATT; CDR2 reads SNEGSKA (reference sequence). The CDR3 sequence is CSASWGRL.

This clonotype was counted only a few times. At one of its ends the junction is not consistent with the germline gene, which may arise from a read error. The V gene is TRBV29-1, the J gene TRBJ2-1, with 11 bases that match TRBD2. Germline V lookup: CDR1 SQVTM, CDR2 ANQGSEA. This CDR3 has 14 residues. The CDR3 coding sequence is TGCAACGCTGGACTAGCGGGCCGCTACACTGAGCAGTTCTTC. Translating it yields CNAGLAGRYTEQFF.

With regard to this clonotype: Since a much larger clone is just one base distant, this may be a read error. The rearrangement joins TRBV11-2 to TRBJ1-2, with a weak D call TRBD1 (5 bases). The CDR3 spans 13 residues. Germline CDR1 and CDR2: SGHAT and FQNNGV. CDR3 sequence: CASSLDRDNGYIF. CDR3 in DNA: TGTGCCAGCAGCTTAGACAGGGATAATGGCTACATCTTC.

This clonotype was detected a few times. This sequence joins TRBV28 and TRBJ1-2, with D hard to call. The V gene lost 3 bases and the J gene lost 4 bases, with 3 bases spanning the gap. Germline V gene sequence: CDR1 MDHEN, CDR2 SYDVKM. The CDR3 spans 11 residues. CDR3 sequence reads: CASSLAYGYTF. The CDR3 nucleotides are TGTGCCAGCAGTTTGGCCTATGGCTACACCTTC.

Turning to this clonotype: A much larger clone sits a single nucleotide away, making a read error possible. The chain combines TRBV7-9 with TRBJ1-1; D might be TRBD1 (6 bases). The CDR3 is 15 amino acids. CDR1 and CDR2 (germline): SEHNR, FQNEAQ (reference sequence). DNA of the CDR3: TGTGCCAGCAGCTCCCCGACAGGAATGAACAATGAAGCTTTCTTT. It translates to CASSSPTGMNNEAFF.

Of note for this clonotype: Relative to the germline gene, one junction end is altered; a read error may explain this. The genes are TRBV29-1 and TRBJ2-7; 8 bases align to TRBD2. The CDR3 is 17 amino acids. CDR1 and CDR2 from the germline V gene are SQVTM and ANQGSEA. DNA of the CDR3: TGCAGCGTTGAAGATAGGTCTAGCGGGCCAGGCTCCTACGAGCACTACTTC. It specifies CSVEDRSSGPGSYEHYF.